This TCR beta chain was captured by sequencing in a study of blood T cell repertoires in COVID-19. As handled by the study authors: Estimation of nucleated cell counts was performed using reference gene primer amplification. TCRdb's copy holds only in-frame clones and misses some; the assay was immunoSEQ multiplex PCR. That table furnishes V, J and clone size, whereas the DNA furnished D and trimming. The sample includes about 130,000 clones, roughly 90% of them seen just once. The CDR3 consists of 14 residues. V was clipped by 1 base and J by 0 bases, with 7 bases between them. Germline V lookup: CDR1 GTSNPN, CDR2 SVGIG (reference sequence).

The sequencing sample was made of peripheral blood. V gene TRBV30 combines with J gene TRBJ1-5; D ambiguous. This receptor was taken from a man aged 70-80 years with active COVID-19. CDR3 nucleotides: TGTGCCTGGAGTGCCAGTAATAGCAATCAGCCCCAGCATTTT. It translates to CAWSASNSNQPQHF.